This T cell receptor beta chain is from a study of shared clonotypes between healthy human individuals. About the research overall: Every donor yielded three CD4 naive, three CD4 memory, two CD8 naive and one CD8 memory plate.

Study conclusions and caveats: Represented genetic and exposure-history diversity was restricted by having few donors.

Only one count was recorded for this clone. Its antigen is not known. Per sorted-subset replicate PCR, input was 150 to 250 ng DNA, representing roughly 28,000 T cell genomes. Authors' methods: Junction-only immunoSEQ sequences carried no quality scores, so filtering differed. Data came from immunoSEQ multiplex PCR; TCRdb stores just in-frame clones and leaves some out. V and J calls and clone size are those listed in that table; D and trimming were worked out from the DNA. Here the sample spans around 690,000 clones, roughly 87% being singletons. Germline CDR1 SGHRS, CDR2 YFSETQ. This CDR3 is built from 14 residues. With 5 bases removed from V and 4 bases from J, the gap between germline ends came to 16 bases.

This chain connects TRBV5-1 to TRBJ2-7; D remains ambiguous. Sequenced: memory CD8+ T cells from PBMCs. The subset is: CD45RO+ cells pooled with CCR7-negative TemRA cells. This sequence originates from a man between 18 and 35 years old in good health. Some clones in this sample may be carry-over from other donors' samples. CDR3 DNA sequence: TGCGCCAGCAGTTGGCACCCTACCGTTTACGAGCAGTACTTC. Translation gives CASSWHPTVYEQYF.